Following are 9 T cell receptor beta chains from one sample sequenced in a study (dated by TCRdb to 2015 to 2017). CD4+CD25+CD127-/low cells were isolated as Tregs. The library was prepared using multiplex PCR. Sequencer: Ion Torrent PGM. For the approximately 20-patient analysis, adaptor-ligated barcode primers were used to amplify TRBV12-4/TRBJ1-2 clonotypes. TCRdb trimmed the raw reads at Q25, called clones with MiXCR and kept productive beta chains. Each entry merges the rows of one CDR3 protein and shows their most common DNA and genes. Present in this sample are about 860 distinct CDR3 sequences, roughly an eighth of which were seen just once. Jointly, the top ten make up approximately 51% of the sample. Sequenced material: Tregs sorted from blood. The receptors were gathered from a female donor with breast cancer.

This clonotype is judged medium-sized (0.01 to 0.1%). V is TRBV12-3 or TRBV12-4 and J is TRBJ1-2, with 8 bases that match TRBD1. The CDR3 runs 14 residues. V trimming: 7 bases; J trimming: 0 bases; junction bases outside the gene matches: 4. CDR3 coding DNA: TGTGCCAGCAAGAGACAGGGGACTAACTATGGCTACACCTTC. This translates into CASKRQGTNYGYTF.

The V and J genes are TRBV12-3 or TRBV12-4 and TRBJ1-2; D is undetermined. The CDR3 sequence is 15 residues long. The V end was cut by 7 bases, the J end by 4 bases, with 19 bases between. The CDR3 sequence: CASTLMGQATYGYTF. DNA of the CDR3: TGTGCCAGCACCCTAATGGGCCAGGCAACCTATGGCTACACCTTC.

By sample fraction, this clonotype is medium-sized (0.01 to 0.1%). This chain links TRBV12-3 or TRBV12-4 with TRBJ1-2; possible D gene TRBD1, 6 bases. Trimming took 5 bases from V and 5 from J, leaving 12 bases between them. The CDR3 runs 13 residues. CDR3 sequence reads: CASSLTGRYGYTF. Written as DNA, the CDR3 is TGTGCCAGCAGTCTTACAGGGAGATATGGCTACACCTTC.

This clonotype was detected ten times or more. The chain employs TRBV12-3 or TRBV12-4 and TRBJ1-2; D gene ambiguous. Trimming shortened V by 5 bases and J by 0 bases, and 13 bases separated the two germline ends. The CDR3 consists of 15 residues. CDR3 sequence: CASSVKTETNYGYTF. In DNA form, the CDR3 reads TGTGCCAGCAGTGTCAAGACGGAAACTAACTATGGCTACACCTTC.

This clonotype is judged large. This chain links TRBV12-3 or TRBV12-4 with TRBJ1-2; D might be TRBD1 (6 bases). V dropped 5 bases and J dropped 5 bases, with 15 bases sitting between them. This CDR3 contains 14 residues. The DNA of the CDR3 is TGTGCCAGCAGTACCAGGGGAGAGGGTTATGGCTACACCTTC. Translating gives CASSTRGEGYGYTF.

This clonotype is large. CDR3 protein: CASSLLTGTAGYTF. The CDR3 bases are TGTGCCAGCAGTTTATTGACAGGGACAGCTGGCTACACCTTC. This rearrangement joins TRBV12-3 or TRBV12-4 to TRBJ1-2; TRBD1 matches 7 bases. The V and J ends lost 2 bases and 7 bases, in that order; junction bases with no gene match: 7. This CDR3 contains 14 residues.

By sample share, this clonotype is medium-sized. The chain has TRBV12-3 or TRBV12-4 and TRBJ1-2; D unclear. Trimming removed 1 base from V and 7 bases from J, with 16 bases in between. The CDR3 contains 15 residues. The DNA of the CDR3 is TGTGCCAGCAGTTTAGGCCAGGTACAGTTCGGTGGCTACACCTTC. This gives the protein CASSLGQVQFGGYTF.

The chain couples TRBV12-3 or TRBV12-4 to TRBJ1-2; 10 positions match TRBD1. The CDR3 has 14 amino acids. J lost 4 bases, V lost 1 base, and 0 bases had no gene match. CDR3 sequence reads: CASSLGDRGYGYTF. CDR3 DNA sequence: TGTGCCAGCAGTTTAGGGGACAGGGGCTATGGCTACACCTTC.

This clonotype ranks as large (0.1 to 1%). The DNA of the CDR3 is TGTGCCAGCCTGCGGCTCCCTTATGGCTACACCTTC. This gives the protein CASLRLPYGYTF. The chain joins TRBV12-3 or TRBV12-4 to TRBJ1-2; D gene ambiguous. The CDR3 length is 12 residues. V was pared by 8 bases and J by 5 bases, with 12 bases between.